This T cell receptor (beta chain) was identified during a study of cytomegalovirus exposure and HLA in healthy donors. The primer mix had 60 Vbeta and 13 Jbeta primers. Method: immunoSEQ multiplex PCR; TCRdb's copy keeps in-frame clones and lacks some. This table has around 170,000 clones, 81% appearing once. This clone has a handful of counts. Its antigen is not known. The CDR3 totals 12 residues. Germline-derived CDR1 and CDR2 are GTSNPN and SVGIG (reference sequence). V gave up 3 bases and J gave up 3 bases, with 7 bases separating them. Study observations and caveats: Prior analysis indicated that the majority of TCR beta V segments exhibited productivity approximately 87% or approximately 30% of the time.

Donors showed nominal health when sampled, although they likely had unrecorded immune exposures. The sequence was collected from a man aged 45-65 years in good health and CMV-seropositive. J is TRBJ2-3 and V is TRBV30, with a tentative D call TRBD2 (5 bases). The sequencing input was PBMCs. CDR3 nucleotide sequence: TGTGCCTGGAGGGGAGTGACAGATACGCAGTATTTT. This gives the protein CAWRGVTDTQYF.